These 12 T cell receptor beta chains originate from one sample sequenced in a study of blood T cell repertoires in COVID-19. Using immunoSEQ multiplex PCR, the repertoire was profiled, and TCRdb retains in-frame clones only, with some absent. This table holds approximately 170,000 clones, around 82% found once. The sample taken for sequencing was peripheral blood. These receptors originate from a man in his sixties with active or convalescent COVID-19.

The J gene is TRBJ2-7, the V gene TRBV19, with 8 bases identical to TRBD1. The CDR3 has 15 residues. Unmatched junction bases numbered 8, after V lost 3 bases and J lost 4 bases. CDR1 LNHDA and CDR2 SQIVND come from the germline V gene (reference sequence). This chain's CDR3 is CASSIGTGGSYEQYF. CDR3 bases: TGTGCCAGTAGTATCGGAACAGGGGGTTCTTACGAGCAGTACTTC. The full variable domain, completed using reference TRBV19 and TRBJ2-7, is DGGITQSPKYLFRKEGQNVTLSCEQNLNHDAMYWYRQDPGQGLRLIYYSQIVNDFQKGDIAEGYSVSREKKESFPLTVTSAQKNPTAFYLCASSIGTGGSYEQYFGPGTRLTVT.

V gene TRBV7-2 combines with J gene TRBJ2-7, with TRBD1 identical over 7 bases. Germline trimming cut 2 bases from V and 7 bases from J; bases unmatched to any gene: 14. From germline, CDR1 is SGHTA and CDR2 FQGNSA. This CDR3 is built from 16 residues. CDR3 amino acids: CASSLFGEGARREQYF. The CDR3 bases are TGTGCCAGCAGCTTATTTGGAGAGGGGGCGCGACGGGAGCAGTACTTC.

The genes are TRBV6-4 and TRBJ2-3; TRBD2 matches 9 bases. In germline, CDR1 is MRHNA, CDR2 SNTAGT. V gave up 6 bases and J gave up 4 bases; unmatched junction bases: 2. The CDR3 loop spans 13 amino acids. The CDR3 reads CASRAGGSDTQYF. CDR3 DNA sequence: TGTGCCAGCAGAGCGGGGGGCTCAGATACGCAGTATTTT.

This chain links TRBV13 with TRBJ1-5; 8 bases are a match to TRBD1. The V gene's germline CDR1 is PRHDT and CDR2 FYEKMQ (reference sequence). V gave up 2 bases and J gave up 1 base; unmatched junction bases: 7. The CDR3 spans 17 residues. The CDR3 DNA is TGTGCCAGCAGCTTAAGAGACAGGGGAAAGAGCAATCAGCCCCAGCATTTT. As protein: CASSLRDRGKSNQPQHF.

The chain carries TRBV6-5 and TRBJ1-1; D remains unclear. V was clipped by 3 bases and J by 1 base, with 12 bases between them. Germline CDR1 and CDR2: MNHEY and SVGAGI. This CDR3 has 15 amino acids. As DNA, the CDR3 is TGTGCCAGCAGTTATAGAAGCGATGCGAACACTGAAGCTTTCTTT. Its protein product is CASSYRSDANTEAFF.

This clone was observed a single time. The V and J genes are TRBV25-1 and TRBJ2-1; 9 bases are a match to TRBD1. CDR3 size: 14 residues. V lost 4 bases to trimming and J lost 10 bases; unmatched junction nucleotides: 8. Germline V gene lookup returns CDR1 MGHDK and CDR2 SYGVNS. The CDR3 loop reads CASSGYRGQVEQFF. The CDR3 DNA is TGTGCCAGCAGTGGCTACAGGGGGCAGGTCGAGCAGTTCTTC.

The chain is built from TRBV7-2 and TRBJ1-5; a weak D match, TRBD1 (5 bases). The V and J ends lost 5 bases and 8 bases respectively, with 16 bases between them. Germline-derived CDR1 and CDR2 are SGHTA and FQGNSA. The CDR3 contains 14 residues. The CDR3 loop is CASSPVGQSKPQHF. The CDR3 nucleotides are TGTGCCAGCAGCCCTGTGGGGCAGTCTAAGCCCCAGCATTTT.

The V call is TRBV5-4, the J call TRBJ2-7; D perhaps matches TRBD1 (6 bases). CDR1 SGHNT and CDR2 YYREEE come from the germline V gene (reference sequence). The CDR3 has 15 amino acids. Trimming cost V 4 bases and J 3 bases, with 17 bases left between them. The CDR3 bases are TGTGCCAGCAGCCAGGCCCCCGGGACAAACTACGAGCAGTACTTC. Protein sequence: CASSQAPGTNYEQYF.

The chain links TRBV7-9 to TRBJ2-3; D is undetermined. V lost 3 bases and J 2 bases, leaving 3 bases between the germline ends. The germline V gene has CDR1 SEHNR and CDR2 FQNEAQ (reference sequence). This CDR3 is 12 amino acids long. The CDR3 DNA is TGTGCCAGCAGCTTCTCCACAGATACGCAGTATTTT. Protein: CASSFSTDTQYF.

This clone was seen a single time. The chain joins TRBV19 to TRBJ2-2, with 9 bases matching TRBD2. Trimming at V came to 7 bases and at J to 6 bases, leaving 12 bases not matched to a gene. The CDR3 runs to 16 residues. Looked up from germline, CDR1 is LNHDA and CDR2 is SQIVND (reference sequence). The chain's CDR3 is CASIRRTSATPGELFF. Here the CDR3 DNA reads TGTGCCAGTATACGCCGGACTAGCGCTACCCCCGGGGAGCTGTTTTTT.

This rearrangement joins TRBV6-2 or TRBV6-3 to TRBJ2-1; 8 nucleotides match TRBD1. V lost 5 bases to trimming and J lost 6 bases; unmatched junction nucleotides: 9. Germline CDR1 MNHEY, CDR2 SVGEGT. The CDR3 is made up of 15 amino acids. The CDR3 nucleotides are TGTGCCAGCAGTCTTCAGGGGGCATGGGGCAATGAGCAGTTCTTC. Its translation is CASSLQGAWGNEQFF.

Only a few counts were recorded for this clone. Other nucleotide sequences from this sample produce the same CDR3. CDR3 bases: TGTGCCAGCAGCCCGGACAGAGGGAACTATGGCTACACCTTC. Its protein is CASSPDRGNYGYTF. This chain joins TRBV5-4 and TRBJ1-2; D might be TRBD1 (6 bases). The V and J ends lost 4 bases and 2 bases respectively, with 12 bases between them. Per germline, CDR1 SGHNT and CDR2 YYREEE (reference sequence). CDR3 length equals 14 residues.